The 26 T cell receptor beta chains below were found in one sample sequenced in a study of blood T cell repertoires in COVID-19. The data were produced by immunoSEQ multiplex PCR, yet TCRdb's version contains in-frame clones alone and is incomplete. The sample has about 140,000 clones, 80% seen once. Sequencing was carried out using peripheral blood. The receptors come from a man in his 70s who had recovered from COVID-19.

This chain connects TRBV20-1 to TRBJ2-1; D remains unclear. The V gene's germline CDR1 is DFQATT and CDR2 SNEGSKA (reference sequence). V lost 3 bases, J lost 6 bases, and 15 bases lay in between. The CDR3 sequence is 14 residues long. The CDR3 is CSASGSMARNEQFF. Written as DNA, the CDR3 is TGCAGTGCTAGTGGTAGCATGGCTCGCAATGAGCAGTTCTTC.

The chain links TRBV19 to TRBJ2-2, with D maybe TRBD2 (6 bases). Germline loops: CDR1 LNHDA, CDR2 SQIVND (reference sequence). This CDR3 region has 14 residues. The V and J ends lost 9 bases and 0 bases respectively, with 11 bases between them. DNA for the CDR3: TGTGCCAGCGCGGGGAGCGCGAACACCGGGGAGCTGTTTTTT. Translated, it gives CASAGSANTGELFF.

This clone appeared a few times. The genes are TRBV30 and TRBJ2-7, with a weak D call TRBD2 (6 bases). This CDR3 has 12 residues. Per germline, CDR1 GTSNPN and CDR2 SVGIG (reference sequence). V lost 4 bases and J 10 bases, leaving 17 bases between the germline ends. DNA of the CDR3: TGTGCCTGGAATCGGGGACTGGATGAACAGTACTTC. Translating it yields CAWNRGLDEQYF.

The chain uses TRBV9 and TRBJ2-1, with TRBD2 identical over 16 bases. Germline-derived CDR1 and CDR2 are SGDLS and YYNGEE. This CDR3 comprises 20 residues. V was clipped by 0 bases and J by 2 bases; unmatched bases: 8. CDR3 amino acids: CASSVGGLGLAGGPYNEQFF. In nucleotides, the CDR3 is TGTGCCAGCAGCGTAGGTGGTTTGGGACTAGCGGGAGGGCCCTACAATGAGCAGTTCTTC.

The chain links TRBV6-6 to TRBJ1-2; the D gene is possibly TRBD1 (6 bases). Per the germline V gene, CDR1 is MNHNY and CDR2 is SVGAGI (reference sequence). Trimming shortened V by 2 bases and J by 4 bases, and 11 bases separated the two germline ends. The CDR3 sequence is 14 residues long. The CDR3 region has the DNA TGTGCCAGCAGTTACCCGGACAGCAGCTATGGCTACACCTTC. Translating gives CASSYPDSSYGYTF.

This clone has only a few counts. This sequence joins TRBV18 and TRBJ2-7; D call uncertain. The V and J ends lost 6 bases and 4 bases respectively, with 19 bases between them. The CDR3 loop spans 15 amino acids. Germline V gene sequence: CDR1 KGHSH, CDR2 LQKENI. The CDR3 here is CASSLNQPDLYEQYF. DNA for the CDR3: TGTGCCAGCTCCCTTAACCAGCCCGACTTGTACGAGCAGTACTTC.

The CDR3: CASTPQSGNRANEQFF. Written as DNA, the CDR3 is TGCGCCAGCACCCCGCAGTCGGGGAACCGCGCCAATGAGCAGTTCTTC. The chain links TRBV23-1 to TRBJ2-1, with a possible D match to TRBD2 (5 bases). TRBV23-1 is treated as an ORF (open reading frame) with a function not yet certain. V shed 7 bases and J shed 6 bases, with 22 bases lying between them. There are 16 residues in the CDR3.

The J gene is TRBJ1-1, the V gene TRBV2; 8 bases fit TRBD1. V shed 5 bases and J 1 base; nucleotides not matched to a gene: 3. Germline assignment: CDR1 SNHLY and CDR2 FYNNEI. The CDR3 sequence is 14 residues long. CDR3 amino acids: CASSSQGANTEAFF. The CDR3 region has the DNA TGTGCCAGCAGTTCCCAGGGGGCGAACACTGAAGCTTTCTTT.

The V and J genes are TRBV10-1 and TRBJ2-5; TRBD2 matches 7 bases. With 0 bases clipped from V and 7 bases from J, the junction kept 5 bases outside the gene matches. The CDR3 is 14 residues long. From germline, CDR1 is WNHNN and CDR2 SYGVQD (reference sequence). CDR3 DNA: TGCGCCAGCAGTGAGTCCCGCGGGAGAGTGACCCAGTACTTC. Translation: CASSESRGRVTQYF.

The rearrangement uses TRBV6-5 and TRBJ2-2, with TRBD2 matching 8 bases. CDR1 and CDR2 (germline): MNHEY, SVGAGI. V shed 5 bases and J 1 base; nucleotides not matched to a gene: 0. This CDR3 has 14 residues. Here the CDR3 DNA reads TGTGCCAGCAGTCGGGGGGGGAACACCGGGGAGCTGTTTTTT. This codes for CASSRGGNTGELFF.

The chain couples TRBV19 to TRBJ1-1; TRBD1 matches at 11 bases. The V gene end was trimmed by 4 bases and the J gene end by 2 bases; junction bases not matched to a gene: 6. The V gene's germline CDR1 is LNHDA and CDR2 SQIVND (reference sequence). There are 16 residues in the CDR3. This CDR3 is CASSRGQGGRNTEAFF. DNA of the CDR3: TGTGCCAGTAGTAGGGGACAGGGGGGAAGAAACACTGAAGCTTTCTTT.

CDR3 in amino acids: CASSLVAGNEQYF. The CDR3 nucleotides read TGTGCCAGCAGCTTAGTCGCAGGGAACGAGCAGTACTTC. The chain carries TRBV13 and TRBJ2-7, with D possibly being TRBD1 (5 bases). V lost 1 base and J 5 bases, leaving 9 bases between the germline ends. The germline CDR1 and CDR2 sequences are PRHDT and FYEKMQ (reference sequence). This CDR3 region has 13 residues.

The chain is built from TRBV4-1 and TRBJ2-5, with a weak D call TRBD2 (5 bases). The germline gives CDR1 MGHRA, CDR2 YSYEKL. The length of the CDR3 is 15 residues. The V and J ends lost 1 base and 5 bases respectively, with 14 bases between them. The CDR3 sequence is CASSQGGSVRETQYF. The CDR3 DNA is TGCGCCAGCAGCCAAGGTGGGAGTGTCAGGGAGACCCAGTACTTC.

V and J are TRBV5-1 and TRBJ1-4; TRBD1 is a possible D gene (5 bases). CDR3 length equals 16 residues. Germline V gene data show CDR1 as SGHRS and CDR2 as YFSETQ. With 7 bases removed from V and 6 bases from J, the gap between germline ends came to 22 bases. The CDR3 sequence is CASSPGGRSYDEKLFF. Written as DNA, the CDR3 is TGCGCCAGCTCCCCGGGGGGAAGATCCTATGATGAAAAACTGTTTTTT.

The chain employs TRBV9 and TRBJ2-2; 11 bases agree with TRBD2. J lost 5 bases, V lost 4 bases, and 10 bases had no gene match. The CDR3 spans 17 residues. Per the germline V gene, CDR1 is SGDLS and CDR2 is YYNGEE. In DNA, the CDR3 is TGTGCCAGCAGCCTCACCGGGACTAGCGGAATTACCGGGGAGCTGTTTTTT. Translating gives CASSLTGTSGITGELFF.

J is TRBJ2-1 and V is TRBV5-1; 7 bases agree with TRBD2. Looked up from germline, CDR1 is SGHRS and CDR2 is YFSETQ. This CDR3 comprises 16 residues. Germline trimming cut 1 base from V and 7 bases from J; bases unmatched to any gene: 11. Here the CDR3 DNA reads TGCGCCAGCAGCTTGCGACAAGCTAGCGGCTTTAATGAGCAGTTCTTC. As protein: CASSLRQASGFNEQFF. Using reference TRBV5-1 and TRBJ2-1 for the parts outside the CDR3, the full variable domain is KAGVTQTPRYLIKTRGQQVTLSCSPISGHRSVSWYQQTPGQGLQFLFEYFSETQRNKGNFPGRFSGRQFSNSRSEMNVSTLELGDSALYLCASSLRQASGFNEQFFGPGTRLTVL.

The V call is TRBV18, the J call TRBJ1-5; D call uncertain. Trimming removed 6 bases from V and 0 bases from J, with 18 bases in between. The length of the CDR3 is 17 residues. Germline CDR1 reads KGHSH; CDR2 reads LQKENI. CDR3: CASSPGEDDYSNQPQHF. CDR3 nucleotides: TGTGCCAGCTCGCCGGGAGAGGACGATTATAGCAATCAGCCCCAGCATTTT.

This clone was seen only a few times. The chain recombines TRBV19 with TRBJ2-7; the match to TRBD1 covers 8 bases. From germline, CDR1 is LNHDA and CDR2 SQIVND (reference sequence). There are 15 residues in the CDR3. V was pared by 5 bases and J by 1 base, with 7 bases of the junction left unmatched. This CDR3 reads CASSEGQVRSYEQYF. The CDR3 nucleotides read TGTGCCAGTAGTGAGGGACAGGTCCGGTCCTACGAGCAGTACTTC.

The rearrangement uses TRBV29-1 and TRBJ2-7; the D gene is possibly TRBD1 (5 bases). The CDR3 is made up of 12 amino acids. CDR1 and CDR2 from the germline V gene are SQVTM and ANQGSEA. V lost 4 bases to trimming and J lost 2 bases, with 9 bases between them. The CDR3 sequence is CSVVATAYEQYF. CDR3 DNA sequence: TGCAGCGTTGTTGCGACAGCCTACGAGCAGTACTTC.

The chain is built from TRBV18 and TRBJ2-1; the match to TRBD2 covers 7 bases. This CDR3 has 16 residues. Trimming removed 6 bases from V and 3 bases from J; junction bases left unmatched: 11. The germline CDR1 and CDR2 sequences are KGHSH and LQKENI. The chain's CDR3 is CASSRSLAASYNEQFF. The DNA of the CDR3 is TGTGCCAGCTCCAGGAGCCTAGCGGCTAGCTACAATGAGCAGTTCTTC.

CDR3 loop: CAWTGQGVPKLFF. The CDR3 DNA sequence: TGTGCCTGGACGGGACAGGGCGTCCCAAAACTGTTTTTT. The genes are TRBV30 and TRBJ1-4; the match to TRBD1 covers 9 bases. Per the germline V gene, CDR1 is GTSNPN and CDR2 is SVGIG (reference sequence). Losses at the gene ends were 4 bases for V and 10 bases for J; bases not matched to a gene: 7. This CDR3 spans 13 amino acids.

J is TRBJ1-5 and V is TRBV19; no firm D call. CDR3 length: 15 residues. The germline V gene has CDR1 LNHDA and CDR2 SQIVND (reference sequence). Deletions cut 1 base from V and 2 bases from J, with 9 bases between. The CDR3 is CASSIVPGGNQPQHF. The CDR3, as DNA: TGTGCCAGTAGTATAGTCCCCGGGGGCAATCAGCCCCAGCATTTT.

The V gene is TRBV30, the J gene TRBJ2-7; 8 positions agree with TRBD1. CDR3 size: 12 residues. V lost 0 bases and J lost 6; bases outside the gene matches: 1. The germline CDR1 and CDR2 sequences are GTSNPN and SVGIG (reference sequence). The CDR3 protein is CAWSVTGGEQYF. The CDR3 region has the DNA TGTGCCTGGAGTGTCACAGGGGGCGAGCAGTACTTC.

This sequence joins TRBV19 and TRBJ1-2, with 10 bases that match TRBD1. CDR1 is LNHDA and CDR2 is SQIVND in the germline V gene (reference sequence). The CDR3 has 14 amino acids. J gave up 3 bases and V 5 bases, and 3 bases lay outside the gene matches. DNA of the CDR3: TGTGCCAGTAGTCCGGGACAGGGGTACTATGGCTACACCTTC. This encodes CASSPGQGYYGYTF.

The chain has TRBV2 and TRBJ1-2; 7 positions match TRBD1. The CDR3 is 13 residues long. The V segment lost 6 bases and the J segment 8 bases; nucleotides outside the gene matches: 9. CDR1 and CDR2 from the germline V gene are SNHLY and FYNNEI. This chain's CDR3 is CASREEGAGGYTF. The DNA for the CDR3 is TGTGCCAGCAGGGAGGAGGGGGCCGGCGGCTACACCTTC. Drawing the rest from reference TRBV2 and TRBJ1-2, the complete variable domain is EPEVTQTPSHQVTQMGQEVILRCVPISNHLYFYWYRQILGQKVEFLVSFYNNEISEKSEIFDDQFSVERPDGSNFTLKIRSTKLEDSAMYFCASREEGAGGYTFGSGTRLTVV.

This clone has at least ten counts. This sequence joins TRBV7-8 and TRBJ2-1; 10 nucleotides match TRBD2. The junction had 6 bases not matched to a gene; V was cut back by 3 bases and J by 7 bases. The CDR3 is 15 residues long. Germline CDR1 SGHVS, CDR2 FQNEAQ. The CDR3 DNA reads TGTGCCAGCAGCTTCAGGCTAGCGGGAGCAAATGAGCAGTTCTTC. Translation gives CASSFRLAGANEQFF.